The 4 T cell receptor beta chains below come from one sample, sequenced in a study of cytomegalovirus exposure and HLA in healthy donors. A multiplex PCR was run with 60 Vbeta primers and 13 Jbeta primers. Data came from immunoSEQ multiplex PCR; TCRdb stores just in-frame clones and leaves some out. The top ten clones hold 2.5% to 3.5% of a sample with roughly 120,000 clones, 65% to 85% of them seen once. Sequencing was performed on PBMCs. All receptors come from a woman in her 40s in good health and CMV-seropositive.

The CDR3 DNA reads TGCGCCAGCAGCCAAAACAGGGGTTTGAGTGAAGCTTTCTTT. This gives the protein CASSQNRGLSEAFF. V gene TRBV4-1 combines with J gene TRBJ1-1, with TRBD1 matching 7 bases. This CDR3 is 14 amino acids long. After removal of 2 bases from V and 7 bases from J, the junction contained 7 bases not matched to a gene. From germline, CDR1 is MGHRA and CDR2 YSYEKL.

V gene TRBV6-6 combines with J gene TRBJ1-2, with TRBD1 matching over 8 bases. This CDR3 contains 15 residues. The germline CDR1 and CDR2 sequences are MNHNY and SVGAGI (reference sequence). The V segment lost 2 bases and the J segment 9 bases; nucleotides outside the gene matches: 11. CDR3 sequence: CASSYGGGTGDRYTF. For the CDR3, the DNA is TGTGCCAGCAGTTACGGCGGTGGGACAGGTGACCGCTACACCTTC.

The rearrangement uses TRBV25-1 and TRBJ1-6, with TRBD1 as a possible D gene (5 bases). The germline V gene has CDR1 MGHDK and CDR2 SYGVNS. V lost 2 bases and J lost 9, with 8 bases in between. This CDR3 has 13 residues. CDR3 region: CASSEGGGSPLHF. The CDR3 DNA follows: TGTGCCAGCAGTGAAGGGGGAGGTTCACCCCTCCACTTT. The full variable domain, completed using reference TRBV25-1 and TRBJ1-6, is EADIYQTPRYLVIGTGKKITLECSQTMGHDKMYWYQQDPGMELHLIHYSYGVNSTEKGDLSSESTVSRIRTEHFPLTLESARPSHTSQYLCASSEGGGSPLHFGNGTRLTVT.

The chain joins TRBV19 to TRBJ1-1; D is perhaps TRBD1 (6 bases). The V end lost 7 bases, the J end lost 2 bases, and 14 bases lay between the germline ends. The CDR3 contains 14 residues. CDR1 is LNHDA, CDR2 SQIVND, per germline (reference sequence). The CDR3 region is CASKERGSNTEAFF. CDR3 nucleotides: TGTGCCAGTAAGGAAAGGGGGTCAAACACTGAAGCTTTCTTT.